The present T cell receptor (beta chain) was sequenced within a study of T-cell memory formation after mild COVID-19. Looking at the study overall: Across donors, TCR clusters were largely donor specific. The study, taken as a whole, reports: CD4+ bias marked clones expanding day 15 to 37, unlike balanced contracting clones. Clones which contracted sat mainly in CM and EM if CD4+, and in EMRA if CD8+.

As to this clonotype: The target antigen is unknown.

TCR alpha and TCR beta cDNA libraries carrying sample barcodes and UMIs came from 5'RACE with constant-segment primers. TCRdb re-derived calls from the 5' RACE reads in MiXCR, one entry per CDR3 protein. The sample lists 100,000 to 150,000 distinct CDR3 sequences; around a sixth were seen once. The sequenced material came from PBMCs or a T cell subset sorted from them (not recorded which). This TCR was recovered from an adult woman who had mild COVID-19 (a few samples of this study predate the infection). Cell type and time point are not known.

DNA of the CDR3: TGTGCCAGCAGCGCCTTGGGACAGGACTATGGCTACACCTTC. Translation gives CASSALGQDYGYTF. This chain uses TRBV25-1 with TRBJ1-2; TRBD1 matches at 8 bases. CDR1 MGHDK and CDR2 SYGVNS come from the germline V gene. This CDR3 spans 14 amino acids. The junction had 6 bases not matched to a gene; V was cut back by 6 bases and J by 3 bases.